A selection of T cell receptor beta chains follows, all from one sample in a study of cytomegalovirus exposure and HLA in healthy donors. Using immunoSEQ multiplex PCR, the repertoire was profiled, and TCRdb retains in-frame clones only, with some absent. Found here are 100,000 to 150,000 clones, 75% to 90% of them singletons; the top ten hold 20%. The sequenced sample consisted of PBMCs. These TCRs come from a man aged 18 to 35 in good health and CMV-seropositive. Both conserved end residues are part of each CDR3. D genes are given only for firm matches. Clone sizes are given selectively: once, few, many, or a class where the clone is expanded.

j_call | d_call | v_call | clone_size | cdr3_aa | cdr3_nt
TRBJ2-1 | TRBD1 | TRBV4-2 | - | CASSQGGQGSYEQFF | TGTGCCAGCAGCCAAGGGGGACAGGGATCATATGAGCAGTTCTTC
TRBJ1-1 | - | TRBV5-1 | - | CASSWDLYTEAFF | TGCGCCAGCAGCTGGGACTTATACACTGAAGCTTTCTTT
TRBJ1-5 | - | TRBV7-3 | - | CASSRTCGIVDRQWRNQPQHF | TGTGCCAGCAGCAGAACGTGCGGCATAGTTGACCGACAGTGGCGTAATCAGCCCCAGCATTTT
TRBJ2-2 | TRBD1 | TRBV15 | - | CATSREQGRVGELFF | TGTGCCACCAGCAGAGAACAGGGGCGGGTCGGGGAGCTGTTTTTT
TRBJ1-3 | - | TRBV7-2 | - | CASSLGFGQEASSGNTIYF | TGTGCCAGCAGCTTGGGGTTTGGCCAGGAGGCAAGCTCTGGAAACACCATATATTTT
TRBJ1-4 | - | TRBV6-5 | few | CASSYPPRQALEKLFF | TGTGCCAGCAGTTACCCTCCTCGACAGGCCCTTGAAAAACTGTTTTTT
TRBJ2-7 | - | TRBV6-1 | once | CASTLQGAYEQYF | TGTGCCAGCACCCTACAGGGCGCCTACGAGCAGTACTTC
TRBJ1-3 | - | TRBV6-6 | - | CASSYSQGNTIYF | TGTGCCAGCAGTTACTCACAGGGAAACACCATATATTTT
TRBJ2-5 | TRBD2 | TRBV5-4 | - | CASSLPSGGPRGETQYF | TGTGCCAGCAGCTTGCCTAGCGGGGGCCCCCGAGGGGAGACCCAGTACTTC
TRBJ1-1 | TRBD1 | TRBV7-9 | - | CPSSVPRQGADTEAFF | TGTCCCAGCAGCGTACCCCGCCAGGGGGCCGACACTGAAGCTTTCTTT
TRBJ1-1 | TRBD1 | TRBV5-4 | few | CASSTTGEAFF | TGTGCCAGCAGCACGACAGGGGAAGCTTTCTTT
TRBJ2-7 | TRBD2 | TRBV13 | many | CASSSPRKLAGGDYEQYF | TGTGCCAGCAGCTCCCCCCGAAAACTAGCGGGGGGGGATTACGAGCAGTACTTC
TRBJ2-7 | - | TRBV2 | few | CATHRDEQYF | TGTGCCACCCACAGGGATGAGCAGTACTTC
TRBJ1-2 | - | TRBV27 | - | CASSTGGGGYTF | TGTGCCAGCAGTACCGGGGGGGGCGGCTACACCTTC
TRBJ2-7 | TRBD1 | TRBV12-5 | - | CASGFTGTASDEQYF | TGTGCTAGTGGTTTTACCGGGACAGCCTCCGACGAGCAGTACTTC
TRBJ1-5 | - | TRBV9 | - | CASSPLDSNQPQHF | TGTGCCAGCAGCCCTCTGGACAGTAATCAGCCCCAGCATTTT
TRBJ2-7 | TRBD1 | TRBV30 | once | CAWSVGTGEEQYF | TGTGCCTGGTCTGTTGGGACAGGGGAAGAGCAGTACTTC
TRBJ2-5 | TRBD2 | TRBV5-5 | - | CASSLAGLAGVETQYF | TGTGCCAGCAGCTTGGCCGGGCTAGCGGGGGTTGAGACCCAGTACTTC
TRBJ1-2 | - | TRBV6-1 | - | CASSLENRYGYTF | TGTGCCAGCAGTCTTGAGAATCGCTATGGCTACACCTTC
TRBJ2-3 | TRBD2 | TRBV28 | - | CASSPAGGTDTQYF | TGTGCCAGCAGCCCAGCGGGGGGCACAGATACGCAGTATTTT
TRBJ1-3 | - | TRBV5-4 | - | CASSLGASSSGNTIYF | TGTGCCAGCAGCTTGGGGGCGAGTAGCTCTGGAAACACCATATATTTT
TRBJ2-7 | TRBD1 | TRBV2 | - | CASSTDRGRTHEQYF | TGTGCCAGCAGTACAGACAGGGGAAGAACGCACGAGCAGTACTTC
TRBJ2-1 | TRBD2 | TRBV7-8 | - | CASGGGAQYGEQFF | TGTGCCAGCGGCGGGGGGGCCCAATACGGTGAGCAGTTCTTC
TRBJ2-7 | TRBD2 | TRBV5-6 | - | CASSFVAGGYEQYF | TGTGCCAGCAGCTTCGTAGCGGGGGGCTACGAGCAGTACTTC
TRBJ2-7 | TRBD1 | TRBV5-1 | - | CASSLDRGIYEQYF | TGCGCCAGCAGCTTGGACAGGGGCATCTACGAGCAGTACTTC
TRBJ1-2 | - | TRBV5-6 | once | CASSLGRDYGYTF | TGTGCCAGCAGCTTGGGCAGGGACTATGGCTACACCTTC
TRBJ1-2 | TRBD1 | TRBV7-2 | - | CASSSRQGLGGYTF | TGTGCCAGCAGCTCCCGACAGGGGCTGGGTGGCTACACCTTC
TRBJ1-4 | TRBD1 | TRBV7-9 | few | CASSLGGQINEKLFF | TGTGCCAGCAGCTTAGGGGGACAGATTAATGAAAAACTGTTTTTT
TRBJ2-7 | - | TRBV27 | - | CASSSRGDLYF | TGTGCCAGCAGTTCGCGGGGCGACTTGTACTTC
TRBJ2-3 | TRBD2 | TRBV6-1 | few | CASSDTSGGTDTQYF | TGTGCCAGCAGTGACACTAGCGGGGGCACAGATACGCAGTATTTT
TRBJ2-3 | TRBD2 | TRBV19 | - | CASSTSTSGSTDTQYF | TGTGCCAGTAGTACGTCGACTAGCGGAAGCACAGATACGCAGTATTTT
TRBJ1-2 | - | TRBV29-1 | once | CSVEEGGYGYTF | TGCAGCGTTGAAGAAGGGGGTTATGGCTACACCTTC
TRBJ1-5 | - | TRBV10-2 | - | CASSGVVWAGDQPQHF | TGCGCCAGCAGTGGGGTTGTATGGGCCGGGGATCAGCCCCAGCATTTT